This TCR beta chain was identified in a study of cytomegalovirus exposure and HLA in healthy donors. Points from the study as a whole: A later analysis showed that HLA-associated TCR beta chains had undergone more clonal expansion than equally common others. Indistinguishable V segments, including TRBV6-2 and TRBV6-3, were excluded.

The CDR3 is 17 residues long. V was pared by 4 bases and J by 0 bases, with 17 bases between. From germline, CDR1 is SGHNT and CDR2 YYREEE (reference sequence). This PCR relied on a set of 60 Vbeta primers and 13 Jbeta primers. The method was immunoSEQ multiplex PCR; TCRdb's version includes in-frame clones alone and lacks a portion of them. This listing includes 100,000 to 150,000 clones. Concerning this clone: Its antigen is unknown.

V gene TRBV5-4 combines with J gene TRBJ2-1; D may correspond to TRBD1 or TRBD2 (7 bases each). This sequence was found in a man between 35 and 55 years old in good health and CMV-seronegative. The specimen sequenced was PBMCs. The CDR3 nucleotides read TGTGCCAGCAGCCTGGGAGGGGGCGGTAGCTCCTACAATGAGCAGTTCTTC. It yields the protein CASSLGGGGSSYNEQFF.